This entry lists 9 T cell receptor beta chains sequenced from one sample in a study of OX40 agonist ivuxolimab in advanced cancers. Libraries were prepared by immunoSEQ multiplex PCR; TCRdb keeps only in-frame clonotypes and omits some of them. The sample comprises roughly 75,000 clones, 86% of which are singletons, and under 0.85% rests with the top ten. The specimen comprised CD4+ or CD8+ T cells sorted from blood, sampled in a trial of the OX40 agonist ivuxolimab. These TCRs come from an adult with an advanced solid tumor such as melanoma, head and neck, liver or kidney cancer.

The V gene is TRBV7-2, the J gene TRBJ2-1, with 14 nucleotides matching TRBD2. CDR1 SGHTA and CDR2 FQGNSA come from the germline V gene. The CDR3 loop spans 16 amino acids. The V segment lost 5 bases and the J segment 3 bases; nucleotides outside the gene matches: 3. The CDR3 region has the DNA TGTGCCAGCAGCGCTGGACTAGCGGGGGGCTACAATGAGCAGTTCTTC. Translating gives CASSAGLAGGYNEQFF.

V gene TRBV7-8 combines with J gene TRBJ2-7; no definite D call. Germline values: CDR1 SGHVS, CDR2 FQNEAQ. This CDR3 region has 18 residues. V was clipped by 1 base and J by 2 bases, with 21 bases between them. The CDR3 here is CASSLESLGPSTAYEQYF. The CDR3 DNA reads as TGTGCCAGCAGCTTAGAGTCGTTGGGTCCGTCCACCGCCTACGAGCAGTACTTC.

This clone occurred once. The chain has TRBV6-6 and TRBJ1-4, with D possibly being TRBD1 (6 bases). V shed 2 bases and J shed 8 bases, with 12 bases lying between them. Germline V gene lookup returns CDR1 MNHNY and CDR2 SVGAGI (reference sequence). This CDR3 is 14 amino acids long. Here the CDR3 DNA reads TGTGCCAGCAGTTACCGGGGGGCAGTGGAAAAACTGTTTTTT. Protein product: CASSYRGAVEKLFF.

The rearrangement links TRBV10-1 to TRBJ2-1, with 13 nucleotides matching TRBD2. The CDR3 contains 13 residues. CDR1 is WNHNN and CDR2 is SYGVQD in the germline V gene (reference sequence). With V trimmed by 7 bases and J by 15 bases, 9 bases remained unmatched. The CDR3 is CASTVLAGGHPFF. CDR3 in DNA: TGCGCCAGCACCGTACTAGCGGGAGGGCACCCGTTCTTC.

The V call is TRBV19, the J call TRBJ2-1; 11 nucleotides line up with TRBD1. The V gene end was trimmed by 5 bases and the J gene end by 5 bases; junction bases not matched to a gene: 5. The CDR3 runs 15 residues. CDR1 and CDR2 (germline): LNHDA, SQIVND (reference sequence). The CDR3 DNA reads TGTGCCAGTAGTGTTGGACAGGGGGCCCACAATGAGCAGTTCTTC. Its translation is CASSVGQGAHNEQFF.

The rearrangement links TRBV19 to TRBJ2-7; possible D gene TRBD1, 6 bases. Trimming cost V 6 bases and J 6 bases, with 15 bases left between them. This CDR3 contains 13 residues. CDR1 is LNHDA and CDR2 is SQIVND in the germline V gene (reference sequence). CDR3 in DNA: TGTGCCAGTAGACACAGGGAAGGTCGCGAGCAGTACTTC. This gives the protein CASRHREGREQYF.

DNA of the CDR3: TGTGCCAGCAGCGTACCCAGTACAGATACGCAGTATTTT. The encoded protein is CASSVPSTDTQYF. The chain links TRBV9 to TRBJ2-3; no reliable D call. V was clipped by 1 base and J by 3 bases, with 6 bases between them. Germline-derived CDR1 and CDR2 are SGDLS and YYNGEE. The CDR3 consists of 13 residues.

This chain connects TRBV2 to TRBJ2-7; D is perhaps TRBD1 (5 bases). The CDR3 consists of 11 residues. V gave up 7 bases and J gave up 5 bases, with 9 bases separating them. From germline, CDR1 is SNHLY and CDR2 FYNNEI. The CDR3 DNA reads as TGTGCCAGCAACTCAGGGAACGAGCAGTACTTC. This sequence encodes CASNSGNEQYF. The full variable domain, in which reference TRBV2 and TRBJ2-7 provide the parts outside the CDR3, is EPEVTQTPSHQVTQMGQEVILRCVPISNHLYFYWYRQILGQKVEFLVSFYNNEISEKSEIFDDQFSVERPDGSNFTLKIRSTKLEDSAMYFCASNSGNEQYFGPGTRLTVT.

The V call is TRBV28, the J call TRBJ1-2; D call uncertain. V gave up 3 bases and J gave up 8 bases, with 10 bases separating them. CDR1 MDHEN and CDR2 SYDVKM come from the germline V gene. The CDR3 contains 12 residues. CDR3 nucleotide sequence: TGTGCCAGCAGTTTCGGGTTGTGGGGCTACACCTTC. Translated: CASSFGLWGYTF.